The text below deals with one TCR beta chain. Its antigen is not identified. Profiled with immunoSEQ multiplex PCR; TCRdb holds only in-frame clones, not every one. Among around 64,000 clones listed, approximately 84% were seen once. The CDR3 is 15 amino acids. Germline lookup yields CDR1 SGDLS and CDR2 YYNGEE. Deletions cut 1 base from V and 5 bases from J, with 15 bases between. This specimen comes from a study of OX40 agonist ivuxolimab in advanced cancers. The wider study: Three patients responded partially, comprising one with hepatocellular carcinoma and two with cutaneous melanoma.

General study results and limits: Expanded clones belonging to CD8+ T cells outnumbered, on average, those of CD4+. Doses of 0.1 to 3.0 mg/kg were accompanied by clonal expansion of CD4+ and CD8+ blood T cells by week 6.

The gene calls are TRBV9 and TRBJ2-5, with D tentatively TRBD2 (5 bases). The TCR comes from an adult with an advanced solid tumor such as melanoma, head and neck, liver or kidney cancer. The sequenced sample was CD4+ or CD8+ T cells sorted from blood, obtained in a trial of the OX40 agonist ivuxolimab. The CDR3 DNA is TGTGCCAGCAGCGTAACGGGAATCGAGGAGGAGACCCAGTACTTC. Encoded protein: CASSVTGIEEETQYF.